This T cell receptor (beta chain) was recovered during a study of cytomegalovirus exposure and HLA in healthy donors. PCR employed 60 Vbeta and 13 Jbeta primers. Data came from immunoSEQ multiplex PCR; TCRdb stores just in-frame clones and leaves some out. The sample has 90,000 to 100,000 clones, around two thirds seen once. This CDR3 region has 12 residues. Germline CDR1 MDHEN, CDR2 SYDVKM. Trimming cost V 2 bases and J 7 bases, with 8 bases left between them. The sample consisted of PBMCs. The origin of this receptor is a male donor in good health and CMV-seronegative. This rearrangement joins TRBV28 to TRBJ1-2, with D hard to call. CDR3 in amino acids: CASSLGRGGYTF. The CDR3 DNA sequence: TGTGCCAGCAGTTTAGGACGGGGTGGCTACACCTTC.